This T cell receptor beta chain was identified in a study of regulatory T cells in long-lasting Graves disease. This clonotype was observed many times. Time point indicated: newly diagnosed GD, antithyroid drugs for less than 3 months. The authors made the TCR library using RNA they extracted from PBMCs. The patients were drawn from one endocrinology department in Xi'an, China. Trimming shortened V by 0 bases and J by 5 bases, and 8 bases separated the two germline ends. The CDR3 spans 14 residues. Looked up from germline, CDR1 is LGHNT and CDR2 is FRNRAP. Arm-PCR of CDR3 regions and iRepertoire HTBI primers were the basis on which TCR beta libraries were built. From the multiplex PCR reads, TCRdb called clonotypes with MiXCR, one entry per CDR3 protein. The sample records about 430,000 distinct CDR3 sequences, approximately 15% being singletons. These data were also reused for a study on T cells in Graves' hyperthyroidism and ophthalmopathy.

This specimen consisted of peripheral blood mononuclear cells (PBMCs), obtained at new diagnosis, from a patient treated with antithyroid drugs. The clonotype comes from a middle-aged woman with Graves disease. V is TRBV12-5 and J is TRBJ2-1; D uncertain. In DNA, the CDR3 is TGTGCTAGTGGTTTGGTAGCAACCCACAATGAGCAGTTCTTC. It encodes CASGLVATHNEQFF.